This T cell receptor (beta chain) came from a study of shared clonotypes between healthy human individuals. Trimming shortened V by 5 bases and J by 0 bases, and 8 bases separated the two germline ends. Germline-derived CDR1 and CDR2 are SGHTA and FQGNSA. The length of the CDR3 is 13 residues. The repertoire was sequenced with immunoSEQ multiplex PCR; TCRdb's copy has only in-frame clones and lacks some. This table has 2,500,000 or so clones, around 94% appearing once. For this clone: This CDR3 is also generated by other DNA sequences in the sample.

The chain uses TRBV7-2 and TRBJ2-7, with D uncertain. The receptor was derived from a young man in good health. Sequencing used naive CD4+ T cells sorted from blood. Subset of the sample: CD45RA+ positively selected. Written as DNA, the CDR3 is TGTGCCAGCAGCGGCCGTAGCTCCTACGAGCAGTACTTC. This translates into CASSGRSSYEQYF.